The clone carrying this T cell receptor (beta chain) was found a few times. What it recognizes is unknown. CDR3 length equals 17 residues. Germline V lookup: CDR1 SGDLS, CDR2 YYNGEE. V trimming: 0 bases; J trimming: 5 bases; junction bases outside the gene matches: 13. The source of the sample is a study of identical twins. In TCRdb, the 5' RACE reads were re-called with MiXCR into one record per CDR3 protein. The data hold 350,000 to 500,000 distinct CDR3 sequences, with less than 20% observed a single time. Broader study findings: Partial confounding of zero-insertion analyses by invariant MAIT and iNKT cells was possible.

This chain joins TRBV9 and TRBJ1-2, with TRBD1 matching 7 bases. Sequencing used naive T cells sorted from blood. This TCR derives from a man aged 50-60 years in good health. The DNA for the CDR3 is TGTGCCAGCAGCGTAGCGACAGGGCTTGATCCTGCTTATGGCTACACCTTC. This gives the protein CASSVATGLDPAYGYTF.